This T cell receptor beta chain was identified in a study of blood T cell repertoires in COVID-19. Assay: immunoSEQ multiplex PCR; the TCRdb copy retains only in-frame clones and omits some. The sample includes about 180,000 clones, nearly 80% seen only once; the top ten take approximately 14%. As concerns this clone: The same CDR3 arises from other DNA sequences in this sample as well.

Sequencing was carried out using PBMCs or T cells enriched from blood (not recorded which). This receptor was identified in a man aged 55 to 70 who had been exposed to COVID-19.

Here the CDR3 DNA reads TGTGCCAGCAGCTTAGTGGTGGGGGGGAACACTGAAGCTTTCTTT. Its protein is CASSLVVGGNTEAFF. The rearrangement links TRBV11-2 to TRBJ1-1, with a tentative D call TRBD1 (5 bases). The germline CDR1 and CDR2 sequences are SGHAT and FQNNGV. The CDR3 runs 15 residues. V gave up 1 base and J gave up 1 base, with 10 bases separating them.